One sample yielded the 2 T cell receptor beta chains listed below, sequenced in a study of tumor and adjacent non-tumor tissue in lung cancer. RNA was extracted from bulk tissue without any cell sorting. TCRbeta libraries were built with three rounds of nested PCR, modified from ARM-PCR. One entry per CDR3 protein results from TCRdb running MiXCR on the multiplex PCR reads. The sample lists tens of thousands of distinct CDR3 sequences, more than 70% occurring once. Sequenced: lung tumor tissue. Every receptor here comes from a man aged 55-75 years with non-small cell lung cancer.

This chain uses TRBV6-2 or TRBV6-3 with TRBJ2-5, with D possibly being TRBD1 (6 bases). From germline, CDR1 is MNHEY and CDR2 SVGEGT. The length of the CDR3 is 13 residues. The V end lost 9 bases, the J end lost 4 bases, and 15 bases lay between the germline ends. This CDR3 is CASILEGVETQYF. The CDR3 nucleotides read TGTGCCAGTATCCTCGAGGGGGTAGAGACCCAGTACTTC.

Comments on this clonotype: This may come from a read error, since a much larger clone is one base off. The V gene is TRBV30, the J gene TRBJ2-7; TRBD2 might be the D (6 bases). The CDR3 consists of 13 residues. The V gene's germline CDR1 is GTSNPN and CDR2 SVGIG (reference sequence). V was pared by 0 bases and J by 12 bases, with 18 bases between. CDR3 sequence (DNA): TGTGCCTGGAGTGTACTAGCCGGGGCCGGGCTGTACTTC. This codes for CAWSVLAGAGLYF.